This T cell receptor (beta chain) was identified during a study of cytomegalovirus exposure and HLA in healthy donors. Across the whole study: Falling in the Caucasian-associated ancestry cluster were 80% to 85% of under 500 genotyped donors. Study findings and constraints: For most TCR sequences rarity was the rule, although some public TCRs occurred in many donors.

CDR1 is SGDLS and CDR2 is YYNGEE in the germline V gene. V lost 0 bases to trimming and J lost 2 bases, with 10 bases between them. This CDR3 has 15 amino acids. Notes on this clone: No antigen is known for it.

All donors participated as healthy donors of bone marrow. Use of 60 Vbeta and 13 Jbeta primers characterized the PCR. The method was immunoSEQ multiplex PCR; TCRdb's version includes in-frame clones alone and lacks a portion of them. The sample totals about 140,000 clones. The sequenced sample was PBMCs. The chain carries TRBV9 and TRBJ2-3; D unresolved. This sequence originates from a woman aged 18-30 years in good health and CMV-seronegative. As DNA, the CDR3 is TGTGCCAGCAGCGTAGCTACACAGAACACAGATACGCAGTATTTT. Protein sequence: CASSVATQNTDTQYF.